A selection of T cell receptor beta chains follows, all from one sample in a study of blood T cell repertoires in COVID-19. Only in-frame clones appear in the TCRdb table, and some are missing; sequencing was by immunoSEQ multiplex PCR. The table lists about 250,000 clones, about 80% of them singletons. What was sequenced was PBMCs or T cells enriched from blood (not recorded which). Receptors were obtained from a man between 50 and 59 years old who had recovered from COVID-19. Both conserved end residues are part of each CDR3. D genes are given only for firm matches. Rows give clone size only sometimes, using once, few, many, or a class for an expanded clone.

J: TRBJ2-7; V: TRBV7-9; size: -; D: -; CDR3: CASSLAPKGYEQYF; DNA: TGTGCCAGCAGCTTAGCCCCGAAGGGGTACGAGCAGTACTTC
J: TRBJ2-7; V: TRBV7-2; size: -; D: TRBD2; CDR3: CASSLVALGLAGGPYEQYF; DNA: TGTGCCAGCAGCTTAGTAGCCTTGGGACTAGCGGGGGGGCCCTACGAGCAGTACTTC
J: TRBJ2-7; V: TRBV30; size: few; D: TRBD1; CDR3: CAWRSGQDWGEQYF; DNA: TGTGCCTGGAGGAGCGGACAGGACTGGGGCGAGCAGTACTTC
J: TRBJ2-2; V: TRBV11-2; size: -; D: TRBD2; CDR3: CASSTPSGSGELFF; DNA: TGTGCCAGCAGCACTCCTAGCGGGTCCGGGGAGCTGTTTTTT
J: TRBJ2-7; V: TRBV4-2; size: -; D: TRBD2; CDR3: CASNFAGEHEQYF; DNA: TGTGCCAGCAATTTCGCGGGAGAACACGAGCAGTACTTC
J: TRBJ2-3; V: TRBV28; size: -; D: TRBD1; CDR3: CASSQARGTGGSDTQYF; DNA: TGTGCCAGCAGTCAGGCGCGTGGGACAGGGGGCTCAGATACGCAGTATTTT
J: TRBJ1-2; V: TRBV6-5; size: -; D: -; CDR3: CASSWTGGAGPGYTF; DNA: TGTGCCAGCAGTTGGACGGGGGGCGCGGGTCCTGGCTACACCTTC
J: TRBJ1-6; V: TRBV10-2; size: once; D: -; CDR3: CASSDRASPVNSPLHF; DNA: TGCGCCAGCAGTGACAGGGCGTCCCCCGTCAATTCACCCCTCCACTTT
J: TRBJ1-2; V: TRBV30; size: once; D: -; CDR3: CAWTAQGPYGYTF; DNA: TGTGCCTGGACCGCCCAGGGGCCATATGGCTACACCTTC
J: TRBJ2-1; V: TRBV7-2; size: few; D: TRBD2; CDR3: CASSFFGSGGGSYNEQFF; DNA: TGTGCCAGCAGCTTCTTCGGATCCGGGGGGGGCTCCTACAATGAGCAGTTCTTC
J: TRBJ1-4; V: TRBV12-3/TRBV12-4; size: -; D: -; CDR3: CASSFGWYEKLFF; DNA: TGTGCCAGCAGTTTCGGTTGGTACGAAAAACTGTTTTTT